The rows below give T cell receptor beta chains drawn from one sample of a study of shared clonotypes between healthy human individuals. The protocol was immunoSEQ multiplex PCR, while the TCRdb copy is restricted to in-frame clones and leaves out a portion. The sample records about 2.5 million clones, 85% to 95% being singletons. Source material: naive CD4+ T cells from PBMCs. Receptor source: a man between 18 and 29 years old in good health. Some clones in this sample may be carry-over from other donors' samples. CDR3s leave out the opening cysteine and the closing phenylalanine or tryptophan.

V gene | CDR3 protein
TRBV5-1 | ASSLGLPGPSGLTGELF
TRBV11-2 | ASSLVQGRGVRGTQY
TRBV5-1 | ASSLERTSGVYEQY
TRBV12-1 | ASSSGLAESNTGELF
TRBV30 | AWADGGSSYEQY
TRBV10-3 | AISEGLAETYEQY
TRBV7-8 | ASSLTRILVNEQF
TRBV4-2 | ASSRTTGGPQSQY
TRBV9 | ASSRSGESNQPQH
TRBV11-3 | ASSLGPTPETLRYEKLF
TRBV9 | ASSVGGQPTYEQY
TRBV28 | ASSLRGGAREKLF
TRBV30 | AWIGQGRKWDTEAF